This TCR beta chain was sequenced during a study of long-term antiretroviral therapy in people with HIV (dated by TCRdb to 2022 to 2024). Context from the whole study: The earliest samples were collected about a decade before the 2015 WHO recommendation for immediate ART, when ART was typically delayed until CD4 counts fell. A total of under 250 cryopreserved PBMC samples were contributed to the cohort by 30 adults with confirmed HIV infection, with samples collected serially over a mean of about 6 years (range 1-12). Eleven of the 30 participants with HIV were female. A retrospective serial study tested whether ART initiation and durable HIV suppression were associated with changes in peripheral blood TRB repertoire composition and diversity. Test extractions of a monoclonal T-cell line alongside a few dozen polyclonal samples showed no cross-contamination during QIAcube processing. Beyond this particular receptor, the publication reports: Inferences about post-ART repertoire changes were limited because no data were available on ART adherence, viral resistance or therapy changes. Because pre-ART samples had limited cell numbers, profiling was done on unsorted PBMC rather than on sorted CD4+ and CD8+ T cells. Because PBMC availability was limited, only the TCR beta chain was sequenced, with no alpha chain pairing. The samples were dated from the mid-2000s to the late 2010s, and the ART regimens that were used may be less effective than current ART regimens. Narrower CDR3 length ranges were observed in HIV repertoires than in controls, and an antigen-experienced repertoire with only a slight naive shift after ART was suggested by the network structure. At every time point, the repertoire was dominated by expanded TRB clones first identified before ART initiation, although this dominance fluctuated and, in many PLHIV, declined after ART. Starting ART was linked to a significant rise in TRB diversity, yet even after long-term ART the diversity remained significantly lower than in transplant donor controls.

Inclusion was restricted to participants for whom at least one PBMC sample before ART initiation and at least two post-ART samples were available. All participants with HIV were treated in the United States of America. Before DNA extraction, cryopreserved samples of about 1-10 million PBMC were thawed and washed. At the time of the earliest PBMC sample, participants with HIV were aged between about 20 and 60 years. PBMC samples were contributed by each participant from 1-4 timepoints before ART initiation and 2-8 timepoints after ART initiation, with a median of 7 samples. Serial HIV viral load, CD4+ T-cell count, ART history and demographic data were obtained for every participant. Genomic DNA was extracted from unsorted PBMC with a Qiagen kit on a QIAcube, processed in batches of 12 samples. Of note for this clone: This clone's antigen is unknown. Per-nucleotide qualities are absent, and no much larger clonotype sits a single base away.

Sequencing of the TRB variable region was done with the immunoSEQ hsTCRB v3.0 assay at survey level resolution. TRB sequencing targeted a depth of roughly 35,000-55,000 T-cell genomes per sample. Pooled TRB libraries were sequenced on an Illumina MiSeq with a v3 150-cycle kit. Concerning the study's data processing: Repertoire analysis was performed in R inside a reproducible Nextflow workflow that covered QC, data transformation and analysis. LymphoSeq2, an R package for AIRR-Seq data exploration, was used to implement custom analyses. A few samples that yielded fewer than 5000 total TRB sequences were excluded, so that approximately 200 HIV repertoires were analyzed. Among the roughly 200 retained HIV repertoires, more than 55 were collected before ART initiation and roughly 130 after ART initiation. Repertoires were downsampled to 5000 TRB nucleotide sequences, with summary statistics averaged over 100 downsampling iterations. The analysis kept only TRB sequences whose CDR3 regions were at least seven amino acids long. A Shannon entropy-derived clonality score and the Gini coefficient were used to measure diversity. In the repertoire networks, any two of the top 5000 CDR3 amino acid sequences were linked whenever the two sequences differed by an edit distance of one. For TRB CDR3 amino acid sequences, GLIPH2 was used to predict antigen specificity groups and MHC restriction. To flag known associations with CMV, EBV, HIV or tissue antigens, CDR3 amino acid sequences were compared against VDJdb and McPAS-TCR. Pre-ART, post-ART and control groups were compared with Wilcoxon signed-rank tests and Holm-Bonferroni correction. Here the immuneACCESS table is served through TCRdb, limited to in-frame sequences with V and J called. Missing clones are a known gap in these copies; in checked studies unresolved V genes cover under half, and the rest lacks a known reason. V and J calls and clone size follow that table, whereas D and trimming were derived from the DNA. The sample records approximately 25,000 clones, around 85% of which are singletons. The top ten hold roughly 8.2% of the sample.

Including the terminal cysteine and phenylalanine, the CDR3 comprises 11 residues. Only the CDR3 part of the read is kept: 33 bases, read in frame from the first base. CDR1 and CDR2 are drawn from the germline V gene (reference sequence): DFQATT, SNEGSKA. The junction shows trimming of 6 bases on V and 4 bases on J, plus 7 bases between the germline ends. The receptor chain draws on TRBV20-1 and TRBJ1-3; a confident D gene designation cannot be given. The clonotype comes from a man in his forties with HIV. The sample in question was unsorted PBMCs, obtained 4.8 to 5 years after starting antiretroviral therapy. The nucleotide sequence is TGCAGTGCCCTATACGGAAACACCATATATTTT. It is translated as CSALYGNTIYF.